The T cell receptor beta chain under discussion was sequenced for a study of blood T cell repertoires in COVID-19. About the research overall: Acute and convalescent COVID-19 samples came from the United States, Italy and Spain.

Per the original data handling: Counts of nucleated cells, estimated from reference gene primer amplification, were obtained. Libraries were prepared by immunoSEQ multiplex PCR; TCRdb keeps only in-frame clonotypes and omits some of them. V, J and clone size are those of that table, while D and trimming were read from the DNA. The sample includes about 150,000 clones, about 83% of them seen just once. This clone was recorded many times. The CDR3 loop spans 14 amino acids. The V end lost 0 bases, the J end lost 6 bases, and 11 bases lay between the germline ends. Per germline, CDR1 ENHRY and CDR2 SYGVKD.

The V and J genes are TRBV10-3 and TRBJ1-1; the D gene is possibly TRBD1 (6 bases). The sample consisted of peripheral blood. This sequence was found in a woman aged 60-75 years with COVID-19, enrolled during active disease. The CDR3 loop is CAISESVRGPEAFF. In DNA form, the CDR3 reads TGTGCCATCAGTGAGTCAGTCAGGGGACCTGAAGCTTTCTTT.